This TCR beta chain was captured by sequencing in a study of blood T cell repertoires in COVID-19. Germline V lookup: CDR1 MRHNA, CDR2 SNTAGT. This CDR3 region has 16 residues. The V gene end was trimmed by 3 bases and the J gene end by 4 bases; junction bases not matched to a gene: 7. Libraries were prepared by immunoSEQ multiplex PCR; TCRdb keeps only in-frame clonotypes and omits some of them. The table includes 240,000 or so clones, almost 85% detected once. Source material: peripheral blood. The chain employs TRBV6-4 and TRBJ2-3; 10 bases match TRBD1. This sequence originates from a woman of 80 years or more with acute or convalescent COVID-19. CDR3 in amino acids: CASSESGQGGADTQYF. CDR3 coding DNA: TGTGCCAGCAGTGAGAGCGGACAGGGGGGAGCAGATACGCAGTATTTT.